This T cell receptor (beta chain) was identified in a study of regulatory T cells in long-lasting Graves disease. Trimming left V 6 bases short and J 4 bases short, with 13 bases between. The CDR3 length is 13 residues. CDR1 and CDR2 from the germline V gene are SNHLY and FYNNEI. Assembly of TCR beta libraries relied on iRepertoire HTBI primers together with Arm-PCR of CDR3 regions. TCRdb independently ran MiXCR on the multiplex PCR reads; one entry per CDR3 protein. Of roughly 500,000 distinct CDR3 sequences listed, 12% are singletons. Time point here: newly diagnosed GD, antithyroid drugs for less than 3 months. From PBMCs, RNA was extracted and then used to make the TCR library. This clonotype was observed many times. These same data were also listed under a study on T cells in Graves' hyperthyroidism and ophthalmopathy. From that paper: The TCR CDR3 was amplified in a first-round RT-PCR using the HTBI primer set.

The sequence was obtained from a woman in her 30s with Graves disease. The source material was peripheral blood mononuclear cells (PBMCs), sampled at new diagnosis, from a patient treated with antithyroid drugs. The genes are TRBV2 and TRBJ2-7; weak D call: TRBD1 (6 bases). For the CDR3, the DNA is TGTGCCAGCAGGTTCGGGACACCGTACGAGCAGTACTTC. It encodes CASRFGTPYEQYF. Complete variable domain (other parts from reference TRBV2 and TRBJ2-7): EPEVTQTPSHQVTQMGQEVILRCVPISNHLYFYWYRQILGQKVEFLVSFYNNEISEKSEIFDDQFSVERPDGSNFTLKIRSTKLEDSAMYFCASRFGTPYEQYFGPGTRLTVT.